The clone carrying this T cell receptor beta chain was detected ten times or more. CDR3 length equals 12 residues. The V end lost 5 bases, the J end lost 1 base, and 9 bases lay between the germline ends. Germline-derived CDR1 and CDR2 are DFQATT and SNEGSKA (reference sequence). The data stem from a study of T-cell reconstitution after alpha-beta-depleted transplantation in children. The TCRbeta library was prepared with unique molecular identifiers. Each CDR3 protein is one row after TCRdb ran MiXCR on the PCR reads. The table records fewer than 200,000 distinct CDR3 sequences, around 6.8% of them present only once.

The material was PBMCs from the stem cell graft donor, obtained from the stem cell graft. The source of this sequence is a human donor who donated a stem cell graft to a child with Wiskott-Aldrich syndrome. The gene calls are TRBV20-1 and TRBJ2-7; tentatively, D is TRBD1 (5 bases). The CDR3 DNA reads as TGCAGTGCTGGCCAGGGTTCCTACGAGCAGTACTTC. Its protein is CSAGQGSYEQYF.